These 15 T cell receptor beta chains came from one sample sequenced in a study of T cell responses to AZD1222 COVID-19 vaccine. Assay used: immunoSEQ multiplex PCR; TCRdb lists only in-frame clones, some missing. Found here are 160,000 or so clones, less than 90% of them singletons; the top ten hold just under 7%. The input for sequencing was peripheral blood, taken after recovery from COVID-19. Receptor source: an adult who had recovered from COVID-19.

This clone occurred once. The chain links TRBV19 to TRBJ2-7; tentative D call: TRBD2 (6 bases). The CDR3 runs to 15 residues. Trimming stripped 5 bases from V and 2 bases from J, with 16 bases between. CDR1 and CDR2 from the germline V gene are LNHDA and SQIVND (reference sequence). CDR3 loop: CASSSGVGAAYEQYF. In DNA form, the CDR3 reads TGTGCCAGTAGTTCGGGGGTCGGGGCTGCCTACGAGCAGTACTTC.

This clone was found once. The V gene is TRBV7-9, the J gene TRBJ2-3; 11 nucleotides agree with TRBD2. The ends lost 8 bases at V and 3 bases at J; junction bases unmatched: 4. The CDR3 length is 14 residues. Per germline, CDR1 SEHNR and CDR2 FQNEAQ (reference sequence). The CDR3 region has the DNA TGTGCCAGCCGGTTAGCGGGAGGGACAGATACGCAGTATTTT. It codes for CASRLAGGTDTQYF.

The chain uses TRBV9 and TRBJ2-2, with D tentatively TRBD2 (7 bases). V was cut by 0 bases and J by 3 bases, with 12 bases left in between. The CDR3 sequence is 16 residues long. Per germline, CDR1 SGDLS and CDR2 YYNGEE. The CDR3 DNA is TGTGCCAGCAGCGTAGGGGGGGGCGCAGACACCGGGGAGCTGTTTTTT. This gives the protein CASSVGGGADTGELFF.

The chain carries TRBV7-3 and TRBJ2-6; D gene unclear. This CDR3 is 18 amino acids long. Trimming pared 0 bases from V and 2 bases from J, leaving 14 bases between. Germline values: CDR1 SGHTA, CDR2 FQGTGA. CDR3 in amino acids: CASSLTYPGSTGANVLTF. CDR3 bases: TGTGCCAGCAGCTTAACGTATCCGGGTAGCACTGGGGCCAACGTCCTGACTTTC. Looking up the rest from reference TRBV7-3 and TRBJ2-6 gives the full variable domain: GAGVSQTPSNKVTEKGKYVELRCDPISGHTALYWYRQSLGQGPEFLIYFQGTGAADDSGLPNDRFFAVRPEGSVSTLKIQRTERGDSAVYLCASSLTYPGSTGANVLTFGAGSRLTVL.

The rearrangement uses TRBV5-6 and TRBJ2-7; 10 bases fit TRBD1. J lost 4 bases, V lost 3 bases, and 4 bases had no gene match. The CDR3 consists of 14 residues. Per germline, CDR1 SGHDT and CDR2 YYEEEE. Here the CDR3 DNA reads TGTGCCAGCAGCTGGGACAGGGGTGTGTACGAGCAGTACTTC. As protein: CASSWDRGVYEQYF.

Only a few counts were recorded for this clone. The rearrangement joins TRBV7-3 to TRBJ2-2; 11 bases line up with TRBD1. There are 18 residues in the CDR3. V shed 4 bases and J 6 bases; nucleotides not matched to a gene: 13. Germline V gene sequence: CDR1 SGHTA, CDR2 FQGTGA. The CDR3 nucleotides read TGTGCCAGCAGCTCCGCCTCTCCCGGGACAGGGGGATCCGGGGAGCTGTTTTTT. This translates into CASSSASPGTGGSGELFF.

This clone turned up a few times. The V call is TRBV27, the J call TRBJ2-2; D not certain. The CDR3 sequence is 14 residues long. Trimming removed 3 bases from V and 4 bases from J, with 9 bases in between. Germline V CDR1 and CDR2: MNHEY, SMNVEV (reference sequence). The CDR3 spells CASSFVPATGELFF. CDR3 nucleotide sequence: TGTGCCAGCAGTTTTGTGCCTGCCACCGGGGAGCTGTTTTTT.

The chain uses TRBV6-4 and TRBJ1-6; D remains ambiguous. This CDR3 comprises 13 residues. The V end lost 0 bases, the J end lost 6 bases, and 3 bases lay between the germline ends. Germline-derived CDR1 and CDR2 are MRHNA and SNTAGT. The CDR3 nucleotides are TGTGCCAGCAGTGACTCGACTAATTCACCCCTCCACTTT. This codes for CASSDSTNSPLHF.

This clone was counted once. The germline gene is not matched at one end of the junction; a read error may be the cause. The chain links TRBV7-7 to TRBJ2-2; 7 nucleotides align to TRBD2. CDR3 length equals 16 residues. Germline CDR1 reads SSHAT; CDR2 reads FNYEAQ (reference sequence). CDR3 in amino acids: CASSLGREIDTGELFF. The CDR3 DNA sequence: TGTGCTAGCAGCTTAGGGCGGGAGATCGACACCGGGGAGCTGTTTTTT.

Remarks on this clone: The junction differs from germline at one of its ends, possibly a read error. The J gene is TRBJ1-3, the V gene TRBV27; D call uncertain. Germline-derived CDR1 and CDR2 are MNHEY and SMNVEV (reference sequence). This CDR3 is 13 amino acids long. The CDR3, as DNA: TGTGCCAGCAGTCTCCGGAATGGAGACACCATATATTTT. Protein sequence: CASSLRNGDTIYF.

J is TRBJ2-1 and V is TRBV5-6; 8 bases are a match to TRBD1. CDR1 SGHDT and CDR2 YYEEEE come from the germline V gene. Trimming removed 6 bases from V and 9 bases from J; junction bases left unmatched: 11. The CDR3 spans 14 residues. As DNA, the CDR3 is TGTGCCAGCATGGTCAGGGGGCACCTGAGTGAGCAGTTCTTC. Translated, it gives CASMVRGHLSEQFF.

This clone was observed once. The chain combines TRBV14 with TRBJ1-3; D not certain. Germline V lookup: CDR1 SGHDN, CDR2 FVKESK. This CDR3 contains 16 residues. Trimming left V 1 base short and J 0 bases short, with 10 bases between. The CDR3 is CASSQVPGDSGNTIYF. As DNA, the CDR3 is TGTGCCAGCAGCCAAGTACCGGGAGACTCTGGAAACACCATATATTTT.

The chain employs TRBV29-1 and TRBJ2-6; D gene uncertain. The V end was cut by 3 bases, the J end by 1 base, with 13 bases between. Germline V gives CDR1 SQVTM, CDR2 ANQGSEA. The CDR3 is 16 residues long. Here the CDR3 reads CSVEDTARSGANVLTF. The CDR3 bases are TGCAGCGTTGAGGATACTGCAAGGTCTGGGGCCAACGTCCTGACTTTC. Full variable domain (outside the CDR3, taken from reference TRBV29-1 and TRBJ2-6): SAVISQKPSRDICQRGTSLTIQCQVDSQVTMMFWYRQQPGQSLTLIATANQGSEATYESGFVIDKFPISRPNLTFSTLTVSNMSPEDSSIYLCSVEDTARSGANVLTFGAGSRLTVL.

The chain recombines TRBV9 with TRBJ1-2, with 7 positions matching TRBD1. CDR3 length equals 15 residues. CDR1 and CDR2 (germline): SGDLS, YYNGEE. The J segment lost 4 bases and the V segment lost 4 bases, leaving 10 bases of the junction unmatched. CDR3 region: CASSRKQTGFYGYTF. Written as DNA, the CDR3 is TGTGCCAGCAGCCGAAAGCAGACAGGGTTCTATGGCTACACCTTC.

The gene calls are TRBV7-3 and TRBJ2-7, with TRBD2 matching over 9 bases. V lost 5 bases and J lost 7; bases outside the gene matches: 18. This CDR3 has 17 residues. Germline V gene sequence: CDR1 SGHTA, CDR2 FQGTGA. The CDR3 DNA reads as TGTGCCAGCAGCCCAAGCCACGGTAGCGGGAGCTATATTGAGCAGTACTTC. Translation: CASSPSHGSGSYIEQYF.